This T cell receptor (beta chain) was profiled in a study of blood T cell repertoires in COVID-19. Study context: PBMCs, B-cell-depleted T cells, or T cells provided the cDNA or gDNA that made up the material.

V gave up 5 bases and J gave up 4 bases, with 12 bases separating them. There are 14 residues in the CDR3. CDR1 and CDR2 (germline): LNHDA, SQIVND (reference sequence). Authors' analysis steps: Using reference gene primer amplification, nucleated cell counts were estimated. The table came from immunoSEQ multiplex PCR; TCRdb's copy has only in-frame clones and leaves some out. The V and J calls and clone size are taken from that table; D and trimming were inferred from the DNA. The table shows some 300,000 clones, with 90% occurring only once. Comments on this clone: This specimen includes other DNA sequences encoding the same CDR3.

This receptor was identified in a woman aged 40 to 50 with COVID-19, enrolled during active disease. Sequencing input: peripheral blood. The chain is built from TRBV19 and TRBJ1-5; possibly TRBD1 for D (6 bases). CDR3 bases: TGTGCCAGTAGTCGAAGGGGGGGAAATCAGCCCCAGCATTTT. This translates into CASSRRGGNQPQHF. The full variable domain, with the rest looked up from reference TRBV19 and TRBJ1-5, is DGGITQSPKYLFRKEGQNVTLSCEQNLNHDAMYWYRQDPGQGLRLIYYSQIVNDFQKGDIAEGYSVSREKKESFPLTVTSAQKNPTAFYLCASSRRGGNQPQHFGDGTRLSIL.